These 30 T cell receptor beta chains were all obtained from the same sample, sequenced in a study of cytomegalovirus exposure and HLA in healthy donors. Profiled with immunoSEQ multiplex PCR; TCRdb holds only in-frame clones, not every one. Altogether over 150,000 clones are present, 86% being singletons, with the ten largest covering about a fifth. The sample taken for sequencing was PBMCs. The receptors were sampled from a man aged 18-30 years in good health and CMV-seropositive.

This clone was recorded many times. The CDR3 sequence is CASSPIAGGAYEQYF. The CDR3 DNA reads TGTGCCAGTAGCCCAATTGCGGGAGGAGCCTACGAGCAGTACTTC. The V gene is TRBV19, the J gene TRBJ2-7, with 8 bases matching TRBD2. V shed 6 bases, J shed 2 bases, and the junction held 9 bases outside the gene matches. Germline CDR1 reads LNHDA; CDR2 reads SQIVND (reference sequence). The CDR3 contains 15 residues.

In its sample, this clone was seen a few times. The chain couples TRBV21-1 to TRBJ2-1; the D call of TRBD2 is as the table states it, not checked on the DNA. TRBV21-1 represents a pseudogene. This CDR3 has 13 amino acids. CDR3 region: CASSNWEMGEQFF. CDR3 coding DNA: TGTGCCAGCAGCAACTGGGAGATGGGTGAGCAGTTCTTC.

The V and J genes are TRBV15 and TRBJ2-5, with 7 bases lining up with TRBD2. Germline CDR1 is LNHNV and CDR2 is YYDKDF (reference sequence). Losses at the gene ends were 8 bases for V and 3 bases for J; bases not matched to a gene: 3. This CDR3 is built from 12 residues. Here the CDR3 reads CATSREEETQYF. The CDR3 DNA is TGTGCCACCTCTCGGGAGGAAGAGACCCAGTACTTC.

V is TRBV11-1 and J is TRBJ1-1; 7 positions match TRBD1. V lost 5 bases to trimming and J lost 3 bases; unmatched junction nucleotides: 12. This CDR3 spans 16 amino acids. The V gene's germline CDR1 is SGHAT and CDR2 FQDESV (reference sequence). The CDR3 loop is CASSRRRGLLYTEAFF. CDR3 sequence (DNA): TGTGCCAGCAGCCGTAGGAGGGGGCTCCTATACACTGAAGCTTTCTTT.

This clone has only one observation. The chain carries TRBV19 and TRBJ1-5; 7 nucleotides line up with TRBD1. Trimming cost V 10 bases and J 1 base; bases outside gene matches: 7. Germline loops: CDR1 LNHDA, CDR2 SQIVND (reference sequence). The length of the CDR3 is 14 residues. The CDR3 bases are TGTGCCATCTCGAGACAGGGCAGCAATCAGCCCCAGCATTTT. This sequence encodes CAISRQGSNQPQHF.

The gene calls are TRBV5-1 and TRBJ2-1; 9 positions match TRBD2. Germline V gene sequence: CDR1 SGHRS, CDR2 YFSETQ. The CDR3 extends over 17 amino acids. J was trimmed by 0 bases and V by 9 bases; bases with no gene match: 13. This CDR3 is CATSSSGSVSSYNEQFF. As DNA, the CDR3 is TGCGCCACAAGCAGTAGCGGGAGTGTGAGCTCCTACAATGAGCAGTTCTTC.

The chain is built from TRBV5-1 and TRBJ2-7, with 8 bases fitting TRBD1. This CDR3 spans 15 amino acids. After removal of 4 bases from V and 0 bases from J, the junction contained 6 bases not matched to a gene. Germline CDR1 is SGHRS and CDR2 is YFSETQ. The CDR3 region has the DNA TGCGCCAGCAGCCCGCGGACAGGGAGCTCCTACGAGCAGTACTTC. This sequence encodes CASSPRTGSSYEQYF.

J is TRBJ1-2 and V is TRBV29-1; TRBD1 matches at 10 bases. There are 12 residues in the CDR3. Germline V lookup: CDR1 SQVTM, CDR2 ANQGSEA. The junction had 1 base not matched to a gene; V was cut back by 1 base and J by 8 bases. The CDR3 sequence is CSVEGTGGGYTF. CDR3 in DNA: TGCAGCGTTGAAGGGACAGGGGGGGGCTACACCTTC.

The CDR3 sequence: CASSRGQGETQYF. CDR3 coding DNA: TGTGCCAGCTCAAGGGGACAGGGAGAGACCCAGTACTTC. The chain is built from TRBV18 and TRBJ2-5, with 9 bases fitting TRBD1. J gave up 4 bases and V 5 bases, and 2 bases lay outside the gene matches. The CDR3 is made up of 13 amino acids. CDR1 KGHSH and CDR2 LQKENI come from the germline V gene.

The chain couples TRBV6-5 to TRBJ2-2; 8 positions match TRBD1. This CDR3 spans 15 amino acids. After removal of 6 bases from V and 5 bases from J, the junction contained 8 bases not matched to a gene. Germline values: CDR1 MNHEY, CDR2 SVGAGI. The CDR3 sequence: CASSPGGAGTGELFF. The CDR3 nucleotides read TGTGCCAGCAGCCCAGGGGGCGCTGGGACCGGGGAGCTGTTTTTT.

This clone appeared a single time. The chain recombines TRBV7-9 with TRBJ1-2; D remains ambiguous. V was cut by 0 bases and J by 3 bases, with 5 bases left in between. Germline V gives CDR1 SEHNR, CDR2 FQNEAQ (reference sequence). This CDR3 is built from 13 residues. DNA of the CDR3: TGTGCCAGCAGCTTAGCTCAGGACTATGGCTACACCTTC. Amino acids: CASSLAQDYGYTF.

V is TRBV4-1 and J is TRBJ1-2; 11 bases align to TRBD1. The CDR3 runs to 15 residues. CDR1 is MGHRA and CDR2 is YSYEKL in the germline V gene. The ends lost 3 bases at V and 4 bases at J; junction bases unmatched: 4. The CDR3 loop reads CASSQDRGRSYGYTF. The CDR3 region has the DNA TGCGCCAGCAGCCAGGACAGGGGGCGCAGCTATGGCTACACCTTC.

The CDR3 spells CASSLEGYPNEKLFF. The DNA of the CDR3 is TGTGCCAGCAGCTTAGAGGGGTATCCGAATGAAAAACTGTTTTTT. The chain carries TRBV7-6 and TRBJ1-4; TRBD1 is a possible D gene (5 bases). The CDR3 is 15 amino acids. Trimming stripped 1 base from V and 5 bases from J, with 11 bases between. Germline V gene data show CDR1 as SGHVS and CDR2 as FNYEAQ.

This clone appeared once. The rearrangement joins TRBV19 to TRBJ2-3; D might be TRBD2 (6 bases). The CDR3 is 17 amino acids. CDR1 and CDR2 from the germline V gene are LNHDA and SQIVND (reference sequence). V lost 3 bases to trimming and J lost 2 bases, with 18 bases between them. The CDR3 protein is CASSIWAGSESTDTQYF. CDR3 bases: TGTGCCAGTAGTATTTGGGCCGGGAGTGAGTCCACAGATACGCAGTATTTT. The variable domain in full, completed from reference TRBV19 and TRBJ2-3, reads DGGITQSPKYLFRKEGQNVTLSCEQNLNHDAMYWYRQDPGQGLRLIYYSQIVNDFQKGDIAEGYSVSREKKESFPLTVTSAQKNPTAFYLCASSIWAGSESTDTQYFGPGTRLTVL.

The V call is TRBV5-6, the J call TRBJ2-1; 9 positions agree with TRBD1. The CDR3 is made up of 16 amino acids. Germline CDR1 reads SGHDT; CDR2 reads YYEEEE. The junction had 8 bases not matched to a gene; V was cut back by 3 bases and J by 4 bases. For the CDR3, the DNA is TGTGCCAGCAGCTCCTACGGGACAGGGCTATACAATGAGCAGTTCTTC. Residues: CASSSYGTGLYNEQFF.

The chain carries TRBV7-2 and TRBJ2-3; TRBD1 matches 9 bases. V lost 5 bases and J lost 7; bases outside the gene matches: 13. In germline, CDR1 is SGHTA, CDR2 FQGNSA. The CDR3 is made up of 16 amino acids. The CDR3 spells CASSRRTGEVQYTQYF. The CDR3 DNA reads TGTGCCAGCAGCCGGCGGACAGGGGAGGTGCAGTATACGCAGTATTTT. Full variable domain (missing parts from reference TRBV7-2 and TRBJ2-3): GAGVSQSPSNKVTEKGKDVELRCDPISGHTALYWYRQSLGQGLEFLIYFQGNSAPDKSGLPSDRFSAERTGGSVSTLTIQRTQQEDSAVYLCASSRRTGEVQYTQYFGPGTRLTVL.

DNA for the CDR3: TGTGCCAGCTTGCCAGCGGGGCGTCGCTACGAGCAGTACTTC. Protein: CASLPAGRRYEQYF. This chain joins TRBV28 and TRBJ2-7, with 7 bases identical to TRBD2. Germline trimming cut 8 bases from V and 3 bases from J; bases unmatched to any gene: 10. The CDR3 consists of 14 residues. Germline V gives CDR1 MDHEN, CDR2 SYDVKM.

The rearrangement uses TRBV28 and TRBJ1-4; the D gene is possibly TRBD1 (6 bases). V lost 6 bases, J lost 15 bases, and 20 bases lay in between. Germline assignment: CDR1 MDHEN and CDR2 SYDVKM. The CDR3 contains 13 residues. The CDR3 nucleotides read TGTGCCAGCAGGTCGGTGGGGGCAAATCTAATGTTTTTT. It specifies CASRSVGANLMFF.

The CDR3 loop is CASSLRRGTDTQYF. In nucleotides, the CDR3 is TGTGCCAGCAGCTTACGCAGGGGGACAGATACGCAGTATTTT. V usage is TRBV13 and J usage is TRBJ2-3; 7 bases map to TRBD1. After removal of 2 bases from V and 3 bases from J, the junction contained 2 bases not matched to a gene. The germline gives CDR1 PRHDT, CDR2 FYEKMQ (reference sequence). The CDR3 contains 14 residues. The full variable domain, rest sourced from reference TRBV13 and TRBJ2-3, is AAGVIQSPRHLIKEKRETATLKCYPIPRHDTVYWYQQGPGQDPQFLISFYEKMQSDKGSIPDRFSAQQFSDYHSELNMSSLELGDSALYFCASSLRRGTDTQYFGPGTRLTVL.

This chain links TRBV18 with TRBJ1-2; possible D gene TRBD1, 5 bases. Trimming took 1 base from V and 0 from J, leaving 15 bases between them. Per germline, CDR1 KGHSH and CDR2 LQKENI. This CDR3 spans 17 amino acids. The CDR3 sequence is CASSPLAGTGTNYGYTF. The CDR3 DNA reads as TGTGCCAGCTCACCACTAGCGGGGACGGGCACTAACTATGGCTACACCTTC. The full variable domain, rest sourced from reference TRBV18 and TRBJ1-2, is NAGVMQNPRHLVRRRGQEARLRCSPMKGHSHVYWYRQLPEEGLKFMVYLQKENIIDESGMPKERFSAEFPKEGPSILRIQQVVRGDSAAYFCASSPLAGTGTNYGYTFGSGTRLTVV.

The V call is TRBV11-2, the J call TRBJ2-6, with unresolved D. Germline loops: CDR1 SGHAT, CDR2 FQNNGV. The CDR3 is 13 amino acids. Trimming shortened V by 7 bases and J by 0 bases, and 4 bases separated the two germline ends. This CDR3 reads CASTVSGANVLTF. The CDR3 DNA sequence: TGTGCCAGCACCGTCTCTGGGGCCAACGTCCTGACTTTC.

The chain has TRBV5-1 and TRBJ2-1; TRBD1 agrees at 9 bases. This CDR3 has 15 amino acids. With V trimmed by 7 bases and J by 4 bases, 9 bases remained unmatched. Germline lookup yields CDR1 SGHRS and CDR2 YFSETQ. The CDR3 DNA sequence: TGCGCCAGCGCCAACAGGGGGCAAGGGTACAATGAGCAGTTCTTC. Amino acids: CASANRGQGYNEQFF.

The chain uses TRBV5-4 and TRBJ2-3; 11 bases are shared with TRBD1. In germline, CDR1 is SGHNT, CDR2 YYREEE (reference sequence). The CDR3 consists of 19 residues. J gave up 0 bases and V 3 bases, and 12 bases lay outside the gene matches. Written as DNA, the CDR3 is TGTGCCAGCAGCTCCACCGGGACAGGGGGATGGGAGAGCACAGATACGCAGTATTTT. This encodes CASSSTGTGGWESTDTQYF.

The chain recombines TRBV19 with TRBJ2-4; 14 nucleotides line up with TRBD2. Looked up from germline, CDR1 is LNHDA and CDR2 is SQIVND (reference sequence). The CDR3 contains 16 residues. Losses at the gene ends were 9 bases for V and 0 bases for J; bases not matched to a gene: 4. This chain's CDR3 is CARPGLAGVAKNIQYF. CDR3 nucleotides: TGTGCCAGACCGGGACTAGCGGGAGTAGCCAAAAACATTCAGTACTTC.

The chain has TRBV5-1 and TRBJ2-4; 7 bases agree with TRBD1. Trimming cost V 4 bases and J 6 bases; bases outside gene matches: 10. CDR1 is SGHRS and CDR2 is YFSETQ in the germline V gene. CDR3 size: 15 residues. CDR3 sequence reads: CASSHRQGGGNIQYF. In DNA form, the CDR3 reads TGCGCCAGCAGCCACCGACAGGGCGGTGGAAACATTCAGTACTTC.

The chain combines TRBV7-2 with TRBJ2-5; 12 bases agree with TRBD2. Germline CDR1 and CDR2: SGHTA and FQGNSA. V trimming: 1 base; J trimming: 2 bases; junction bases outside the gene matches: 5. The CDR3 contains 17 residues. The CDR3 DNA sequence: TGTGCCAGCAGCTTAGGGCCTAGCGGGGGGGGACAAGAGACCCAGTACTTC. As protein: CASSLGPSGGGQETQYF.

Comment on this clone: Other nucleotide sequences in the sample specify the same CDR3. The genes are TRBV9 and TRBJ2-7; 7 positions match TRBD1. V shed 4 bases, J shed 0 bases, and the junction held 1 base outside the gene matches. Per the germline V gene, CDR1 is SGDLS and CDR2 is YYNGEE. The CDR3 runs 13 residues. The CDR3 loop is CASSRDSSYEQYF. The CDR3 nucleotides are TGTGCCAGCAGCCGGGACAGCTCCTACGAGCAGTACTTC.

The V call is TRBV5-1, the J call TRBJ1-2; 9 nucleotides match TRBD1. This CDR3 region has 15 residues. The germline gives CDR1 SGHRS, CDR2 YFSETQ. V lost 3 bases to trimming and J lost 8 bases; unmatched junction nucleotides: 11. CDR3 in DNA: TGCGCCAGCAGCTATGCCGCGGGACAGGGATCGGGCTACACCTTC. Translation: CASSYAAGQGSGYTF.

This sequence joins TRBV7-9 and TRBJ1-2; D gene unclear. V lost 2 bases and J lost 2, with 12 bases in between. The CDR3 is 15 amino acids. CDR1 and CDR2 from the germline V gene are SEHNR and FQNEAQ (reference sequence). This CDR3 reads CASSLTEETNYGYTF. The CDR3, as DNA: TGTGCCAGCAGCTTAACGGAGGAAACAAACTATGGCTACACCTTC.

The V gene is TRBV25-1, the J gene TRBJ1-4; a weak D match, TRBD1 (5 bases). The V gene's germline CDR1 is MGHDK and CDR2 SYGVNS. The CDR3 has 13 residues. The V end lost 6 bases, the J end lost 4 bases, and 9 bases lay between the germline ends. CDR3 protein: CASRQTVNEKLFF. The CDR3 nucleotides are TGTGCCAGCAGACAGACAGTTAATGAAAAACTGTTTTTT.